This is a list of T cell receptor beta chains from one sample in a study of cytomegalovirus exposure and HLA in healthy donors. TCRdb's copy holds only in-frame clones and misses some; the assay was immunoSEQ multiplex PCR. There are 90,000 to 110,000 clones in the sample; about four fifths occur only once, and 1% to 1.5% lies in the top ten. The sample comprised PBMCs. These receptors came from a man aged 30 to 45 in good health and CMV-seronegative. The CDR3 runs from the conserved cysteine through the conserved F or W. Each record gives: J gene, D gene, clone size, V gene, CDR3 DNA, CDR3 protein. D genes are given only for firm matches. Size is omitted from some rows. Given values are once, few, many or a class for expanded clones.

j_call: TRBJ1-2; d_call: NA; clone_size: NA; v_call: TRBV4-3; cdr3_nt: TGCGCCAGCAGCCAAGATAGCAGGGTCTATGGCTACACCTTC; cdr3_aa: CASSQDSRVYGYTF
j_call: TRBJ2-7; d_call: TRBD2; clone_size: NA; v_call: TRBV10-2; cdr3_nt: TGCGCCAGCACCTGGGGACTAGCTTACGAGCAGTACTTC; cdr3_aa: CASTWGLAYEQYF
j_call: TRBJ1-5; d_call: NA; clone_size: NA; v_call: TRBV6-6; cdr3_nt: TGTGCCAGCAGTTACTCGCGACAGCTCAATCAGCCCCAGCATTTT; cdr3_aa: CASSYSRQLNQPQHF
j_call: TRBJ1-3; d_call: NA; clone_size: NA; v_call: TRBV11-2; cdr3_nt: TGTGCCAGCAGCCCTAGCGGAAACACCATATATTTT; cdr3_aa: CASSPSGNTIYF
j_call: TRBJ2-1; d_call: NA; clone_size: NA; v_call: TRBV6-1; cdr3_nt: TGTGCCAGCAGGGAGGGTGACGCTTACAATGAGCAGTTCTTC; cdr3_aa: CASREGDAYNEQFF
j_call: TRBJ2-3; d_call: NA; clone_size: NA; v_call: TRBV19; cdr3_nt: TGTGCCAGTAGTATAGAGAGGGCTCACACAGATACGCAGTATTTT; cdr3_aa: CASSIERAHTDTQYF
j_call: TRBJ1-4; d_call: NA; clone_size: NA; v_call: TRBV4-1; cdr3_nt: TGCGCCAGCAGCCAAATAGTCATGTCAAATGAAAAACTGTTTTTT; cdr3_aa: CASSQIVMSNEKLFF
j_call: TRBJ2-3; d_call: NA; clone_size: NA; v_call: TRBV10-1; cdr3_nt: TGCGCCAGCAGACGGGATTCCACAGATACGCAGTATTTT; cdr3_aa: CASRRDSTDTQYF
j_call: TRBJ1-1; d_call: NA; clone_size: NA; v_call: TRBV18; cdr3_nt: TGTGCCAGCTCACCCGTCGGGGGTTTTGGCCCTGAAGCTTTCTTT; cdr3_aa: CASSPVGGFGPEAFF
j_call: TRBJ2-7; d_call: TRBD2; clone_size: once; v_call: TRBV7-2; cdr3_nt: TGTGCCAGCAGCTTCCGGACTAGCGGGGGGTTCTCCTACGAGCAGTACTTC; cdr3_aa: CASSFRTSGGFSYEQYF
j_call: TRBJ1-5; d_call: NA; clone_size: NA; v_call: TRBV19; cdr3_nt: TGTGCCAGTAGTATAAGACACTTTCCGCCCCAGCATTTT; cdr3_aa: CASSIRHFPPQHF
j_call: TRBJ1-1; d_call: NA; clone_size: NA; v_call: TRBV7-2; cdr3_nt: TGTGCCAGCAGCTTAGTGCGGGAGCCCAAAGCTTTCTTT; cdr3_aa: CASSLVREPKAFF
j_call: TRBJ2-1; d_call: TRBD2; clone_size: NA; v_call: TRBV19; cdr3_nt: TGTGCCAGTAGTATAACTAGCGGGGGTCCTTACAATGAGCAGTTCTTC; cdr3_aa: CASSITSGGPYNEQFF
j_call: TRBJ2-3; d_call: TRBD2; clone_size: NA; v_call: TRBV19; cdr3_nt: TGTGCCACGTTTGGCGGGGGGCCAAGCACAGATACGCAGTATTTT; cdr3_aa: CATFGGGPSTDTQYF
j_call: TRBJ2-7; d_call: NA; clone_size: NA; v_call: TRBV15; cdr3_nt: TGTGCCACCAGCAGACCCCAGGGGTACGAGCAGTACTTC; cdr3_aa: CATSRPQGYEQYF
j_call: TRBJ2-6; d_call: NA; clone_size: NA; v_call: TRBV9; cdr3_nt: TGTGCCAGCAGCGTACTAGGGGCTGGGGCCAACGTCCTGACTTTC; cdr3_aa: CASSVLGAGANVLTF
j_call: TRBJ2-7; d_call: TRBD1; clone_size: NA; v_call: TRBV6-1; cdr3_nt: TGTGCCAGCAGTGAAGGACAGGGCGGTACCCGTCACTACGAGCAGTACTTC; cdr3_aa: CASSEGQGGTRHYEQYF
j_call: TRBJ2-5; d_call: TRBD2; clone_size: NA; v_call: TRBV19; cdr3_nt: TGTGCCAGTAGTACAGCGGGGGGGGCCCAGTACTTC; cdr3_aa: CASSTAGGAQYF
j_call: TRBJ1-6; d_call: NA; clone_size: NA; v_call: TRBV5-4; cdr3_nt: TGTGCCAGCAGCTTGGCCGCCAGCTCCTATAATTCACCCCTCCACTTT; cdr3_aa: CASSLAASSYNSPLHF
j_call: TRBJ2-6; d_call: TRBD2; clone_size: NA; v_call: TRBV6-1; cdr3_nt: TGTGCCAGCAGTGCGACTAGCGGGGGGGGGTCTGGGGCCAACGTCCTGACTTTC; cdr3_aa: CASSATSGGGSGANVLTF
j_call: TRBJ2-5; d_call: NA; clone_size: few; v_call: TRBV5-1; cdr3_nt: TGCGCCAGCAGCTACGGGACAAACCAAGAGACCCAGTACTTC; cdr3_aa: CASSYGTNQETQYF
j_call: TRBJ1-1; d_call: NA; clone_size: few; v_call: TRBV5-4; cdr3_nt: TGTGCCAGCAGCTTGCGGGGGGTGAACACTGAAGCTTTCTTT; cdr3_aa: CASSLRGVNTEAFF
j_call: TRBJ2-7; d_call: TRBD1; clone_size: NA; v_call: TRBV10-2; cdr3_nt: TGCGCCAGCGGACAGGGGTACGAGCAGTACTTC; cdr3_aa: CASGQGYEQYF
j_call: TRBJ2-4; d_call: NA; clone_size: NA; v_call: TRBV10-3; cdr3_nt: TGTGCCATCAGTGAGTCAACCGGAAACATTCAGTACTTC; cdr3_aa: CAISESTGNIQYF
j_call: TRBJ2-7; d_call: NA; clone_size: NA; v_call: TRBV7-9; cdr3_nt: TGTGCCAGCAGCTTAATTAGCGGCAGCTCCTACGAGCAGTACTTC; cdr3_aa: CASSLISGSSYEQYF
j_call: TRBJ2-7; d_call: NA; clone_size: NA; v_call: TRBV28; cdr3_nt: TGTGCCAGCAGTTTTCCCGGGAGCTCCTACGAGCAGTACTTC; cdr3_aa: CASSFPGSSYEQYF
j_call: TRBJ2-2; d_call: TRBD1; clone_size: NA; v_call: TRBV14; cdr3_nt: TGTGCCAGCAGACCCACAGGGGGCGCTCACACCGGGGAGCTGTTTTTT; cdr3_aa: CASRPTGGAHTGELFF